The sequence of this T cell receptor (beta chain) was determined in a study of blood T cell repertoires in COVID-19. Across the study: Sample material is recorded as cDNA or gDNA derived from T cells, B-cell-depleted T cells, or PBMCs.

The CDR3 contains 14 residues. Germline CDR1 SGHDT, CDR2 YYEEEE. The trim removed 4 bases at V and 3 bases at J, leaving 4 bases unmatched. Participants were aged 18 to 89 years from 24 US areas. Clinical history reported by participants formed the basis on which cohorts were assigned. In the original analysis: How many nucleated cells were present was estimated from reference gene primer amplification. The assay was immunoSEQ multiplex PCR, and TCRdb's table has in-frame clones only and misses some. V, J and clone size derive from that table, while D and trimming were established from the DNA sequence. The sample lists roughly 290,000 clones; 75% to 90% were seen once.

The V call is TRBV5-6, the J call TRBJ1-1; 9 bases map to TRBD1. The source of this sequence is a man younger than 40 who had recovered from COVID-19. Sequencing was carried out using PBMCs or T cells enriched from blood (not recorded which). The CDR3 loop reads CASSTRQGDTEAFF. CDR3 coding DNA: TGTGCCAGCAGCACTAGACAGGGGGACACTGAAGCTTTCTTT.